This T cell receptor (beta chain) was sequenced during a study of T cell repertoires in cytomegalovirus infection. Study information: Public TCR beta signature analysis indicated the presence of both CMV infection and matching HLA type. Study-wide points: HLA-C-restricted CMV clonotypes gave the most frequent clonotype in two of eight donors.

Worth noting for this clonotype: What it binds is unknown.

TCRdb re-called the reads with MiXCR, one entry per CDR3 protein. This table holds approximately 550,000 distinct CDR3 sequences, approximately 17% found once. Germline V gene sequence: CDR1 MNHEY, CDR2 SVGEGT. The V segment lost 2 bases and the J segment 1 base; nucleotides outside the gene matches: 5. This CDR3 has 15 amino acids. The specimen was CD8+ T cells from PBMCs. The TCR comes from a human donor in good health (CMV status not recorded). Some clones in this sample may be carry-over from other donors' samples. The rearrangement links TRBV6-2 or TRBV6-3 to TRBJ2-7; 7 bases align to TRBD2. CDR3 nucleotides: TGTGCCAGCAGTTACCCGGGGGGTTTTTCCTACGAGCAGTACTTC. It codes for CASSYPGGFSYEQYF.